This record covers a single T cell receptor beta chain. What it binds is not known. This entry comes from a study of T cells expressing NK-cell markers. The study, taken as a whole, reports: Questions lingered over whether expanded NKG2C+ T cell clones were HCMV-specific.

Germline lookup yields CDR1 MNHNS and CDR2 SASEGT. The CDR3 has 15 residues. TCRdb re-called the 5' RACE reads and catalogs CDR3 proteins one per entry, DNA excluded. This sample's clone table lists roughly 390,000 distinct CDR3 sequences. The genes are TRBV6-1 and TRBJ1-1; the TCRdb D gene call, TRBD1, has no DNA to confirm it. The sequenced sample was blood T cells: a sorted CD56 or NKG2C T cell subset, CD4+ or CD8+ T cells, or bulk PBMC T cells (not recorded which). This sequence originates from a woman aged 50 to 60 in good health. The CDR3 loop is CASSTRQGRGTEAFF.